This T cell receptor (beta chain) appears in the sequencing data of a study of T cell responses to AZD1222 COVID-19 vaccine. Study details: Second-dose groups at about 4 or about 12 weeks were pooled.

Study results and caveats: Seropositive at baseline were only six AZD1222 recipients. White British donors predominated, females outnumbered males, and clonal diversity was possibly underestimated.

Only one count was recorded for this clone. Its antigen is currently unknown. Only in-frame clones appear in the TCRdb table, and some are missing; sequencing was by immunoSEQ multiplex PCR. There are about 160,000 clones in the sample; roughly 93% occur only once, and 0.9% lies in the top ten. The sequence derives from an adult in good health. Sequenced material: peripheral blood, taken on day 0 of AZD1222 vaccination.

The CDR3 DNA reads TGCGCCAGCAGTGAGTGGCGGTCTGGAGACAATGAGCAGTTCTTC. This sequence encodes CASSEWRSGDNEQFF. J is TRBJ2-1 and V is TRBV10-1; D gene ambiguous. The V gene lost 1 base and the J gene lost 5 bases, with 12 bases spanning the gap. The CDR3 sequence is 15 residues long. The germline CDR1 and CDR2 sequences are WNHNN and SYGVQD (reference sequence).